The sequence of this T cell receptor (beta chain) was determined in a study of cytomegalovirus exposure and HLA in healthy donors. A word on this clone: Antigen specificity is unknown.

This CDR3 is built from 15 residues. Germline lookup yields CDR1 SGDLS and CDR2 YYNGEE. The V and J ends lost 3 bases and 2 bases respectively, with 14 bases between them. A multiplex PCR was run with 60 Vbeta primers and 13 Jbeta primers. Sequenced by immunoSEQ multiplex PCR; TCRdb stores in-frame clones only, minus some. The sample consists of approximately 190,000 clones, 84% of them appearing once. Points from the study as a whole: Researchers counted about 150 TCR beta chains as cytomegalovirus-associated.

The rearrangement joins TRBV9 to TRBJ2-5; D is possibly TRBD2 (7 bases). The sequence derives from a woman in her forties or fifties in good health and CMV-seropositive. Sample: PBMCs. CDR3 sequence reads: CASSAVGGVQETQYF. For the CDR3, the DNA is TGTGCCAGCAGCGCCGTAGGGGGGGTGCAAGAGACCCAGTACTTC. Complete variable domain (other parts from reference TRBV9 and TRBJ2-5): DSGVTQTPKHLITATGQRVTLRCSPRSGDLSVYWYQQSLDQGLQFLIQYYNGEERAKGNILERFSAQQFPDLHSELNLSSLELGDSALYFCASSAVGGVQETQYFGPGTRLLVL.